The rows below give T cell receptor beta chains drawn from one sample of a study of T cell responses to AZD1222 COVID-19 vaccine. Produced via immunoSEQ multiplex PCR; TCRdb's table is partial and in-frame only. The repertoire has approximately 120,000 clones, approximately 92% of them found once; the top ten carry approximately 1%. Sequences were derived from peripheral blood, sampled on day 0 of AZD1222 vaccination. The source of these receptors is an adult in good health. CDR3s leave out the opening cysteine and the closing phenylalanine or tryptophan. D genes are given only for firm matches.

TRBJ2-3	TRBV11-3	-	ASSSGHSTDTQY
TRBJ2-3	TRBV20-1	-	SASDPADTQY
TRBJ2-5	TRBV9	TRBD1	ASSVGQGKETQY
TRBJ1-3	TRBV11-1	-	ASSLGTNSGNTIY
TRBJ2-5	TRBV5-6	TRBD1	ASIKAGQGPETQY
TRBJ1-3	TRBV7-8	TRBD1	ASSPDRASGNTIY
TRBJ1-2	TRBV27	TRBD1	ASSFRGRSAGYT
TRBJ2-1	TRBV29-1	-	SVRPQGTFSYNEQF
TRBJ1-1	TRBV11-3	-	ASSFGRPGTEAF
TRBJ1-1	TRBV5-1	-	ASSLTGARTEAF
TRBJ2-5	TRBV29-1	-	SVDKSGVQETQY
TRBJ1-5	TRBV28	-	ASSLRAGSQPQH
TRBJ2-1	TRBV7-3	TRBD2	ASSFLRTSGYNEQF
TRBJ2-1	TRBV3-1/TRBV3-2	-	ASSPQLAVIGEQF
TRBJ1-2	TRBV7-9	-	ASSPGLPYGYT
TRBJ1-4	TRBV18	-	ASSRSGGSNEKLF
TRBJ2-2	TRBV18	-	ASSPAGPGTGELF
TRBJ1-4	TRBV29-1	TRBD1	SGTGGETNEKLF
TRBJ2-2	TRBV19	-	ASSIIFPTTGELF
TRBJ2-7	TRBV14	-	ASSQDDRTAYEQY
TRBJ1-1	TRBV9	-	ASSVVGSPTNTEAF
TRBJ1-5	TRBV28	-	ASSLDSEYSNQPQH
TRBJ2-7	TRBV28	-	ASSPPGEGSYEQY
TRBJ1-1	TRBV21-1	-	ASSPRTGGILHTEAF
TRBJ1-1	TRBV6-6	-	ASSSLTAGAGIAF
TRBJ2-7	TRBV5-8	-	ASSPARWGDHEQY
TRBJ1-5	TRBV6-2/TRBV6-3	TRBD1	ASSRQGSNQPQH
TRBJ1-6	TRBV6-5	-	ASSYEGSPPLH
TRBJ2-3	TRBV9	-	ASSVAGGVWTDTQY
TRBJ1-1	TRBV5-8	-	ASSLDGEITEAF
TRBJ1-3	TRBV30	-	AWTQSGNTIY
TRBJ2-7	TRBV7-9	TRBD2	ASTGRTSGSYEQY
TRBJ2-3	TRBV15	-	ATSRGLTDTQY
TRBJ1-1	TRBV6-5	-	ASSYNGGIDTEAF
TRBJ1-2	TRBV27	-	ASSSHNNYGYT
TRBJ2-6	TRBV30	TRBD2	AWSVRGAGANVLT
TRBJ2-1	TRBV15	TRBD2	ATSRDGTSLLNEQF
TRBJ2-3	TRBV5-1	-	ASSLVGGGTDTQY
TRBJ1-4	TRBV5-1	-	ASSLSAQVEKLF
TRBJ2-7	TRBV4-1	-	ASSTDRVSSGSLDEQY
TRBJ2-7	TRBV28	TRBD2	ATGTSGSVYEQY
TRBJ2-7	TRBV6-6	TRBD1	ASSSGTVITYEQY
TRBJ1-1	TRBV5-4	-	ASSGRTSNSDTEAF
TRBJ1-4	TRBV27	-	ASSRAGRFEKLF
TRBJ1-2	TRBV20-1	-	SASPASANYGYT
TRBJ2-5	TRBV5-5	-	ASSSGTLRETQY
TRBJ2-5	TRBV5-1	TRBD1	ASSSQGETQY
TRBJ1-6	TRBV7-3	-	ASSPSINSPLH
TRBJ2-2	TRBV15	-	ATSRGPGVSTGELF
TRBJ2-5	TRBV27	-	ASSLFGGETQY
TRBJ2-3	TRBV10-3	TRBD2	AISESSSGGSTDTQY
TRBJ1-5	TRBV5-1	-	ASSWGGIGNQPQH